A selection of T cell receptor beta chains follows, all from one sample in a study of breast tumors, draining lymph nodes, adjacent tissues. TCRdb re-called the multiplex PCR reads through MiXCR, storing one row per CDR3 protein. The sample comprises fewer than 80,000 distinct CDR3 sequences, over 40% of which are singletons, and approximately 9.1% rests with the top ten. Sequenced input: breast tumor tissue. The receptors come from a female donor with breast cancer. Some clones in this sample may be carry-over from other donors' samples. Each CDR3 is given with its conserved first and last residue. D genes are given only for firm matches. The listing skips clone size in some rows; elsewhere it reads once, few, many or a size class.

D: TRBD2
V: TRBV5-6
length: 18
size: -
J: TRBJ2-1
CDR3: CASSKTPSGRAPYNEQFF
DNA: TGTGCCAGCAGTAAAACCCCCAGCGGGAGGGCCCCCTACAATGAGCAGTTCTTC

D: TRBD2
V: TRBV7-9
length: 16
size: -
J: TRBJ2-3
CDR3: CASSLDGGISTDTQYF
DNA: TGTGCCAGCAGCTTAGACGGGGGGATTAGCACAGATACGCAGTATTTT

D: TRBD2
V: TRBV19
length: 17
size: many
J: TRBJ2-1
CDR3: CASRVDSGRAGYNEQFF
DNA: TGTGCCAGTAGGGTCGATAGCGGGAGGGCCGGCTACAATGAGCAGTTCTTC

D: TRBD2
V: TRBV11-3
length: 20
size: -
J: TRBJ2-5
CDR3: CASSAGRGTSGGRRQETQYF
DNA: TGTGCCAGCAGCGCCGGGCGGGGGACTAGCGGGGGGCGAAGGCAAGAGACCCAGTACTTC

D: -
V: TRBV5-8
length: 16
size: many
J: TRBJ2-5
CDR3: CASSPGGTGRQETQYF
DNA: TGTGCCAGCAGCCCGGGAGGGACAGGGAGACAAGAGACCCAGTACTTC

D: TRBD2
V: TRBV11-2
length: 15
size: -
J: TRBJ2-3
CDR3: CASSPAGGITDTQYF
DNA: TGTGCCAGCAGCCCGGCGGGGGGGATCACAGATACGCAGTATTTT

D: TRBD2
V: TRBV30
length: 12
size: many
J: TRBJ2-5
CDR3: CAWSLAGVLGNF
DNA: TGTGCCTGGAGTTTAGCGGGAGTGTTAGGTAACTTC

D: -
V: TRBV5-1
length: 17
size: many
J: TRBJ2-6
CDR3: CASSSGASGSGANVLTF
DNA: TGCGCCAGCAGCTCCGGGGCCTCTGGGTCTGGGGCCAACGTCCTGACTTTC

D: TRBD2
V: TRBV5-1
length: 16
size: many
J: TRBJ2-1
CDR3: CASSFPGLAGVNEQFF
DNA: TGCGCCAGCAGCTTTCCGGGACTAGCGGGGGTCAATGAGCAGTTCTTC

D: -
V: TRBV19
length: 15
size: many
J: TRBJ2-3
CDR3: CASSIFGTSTDTQYF
DNA: TGTGCCAGTAGTATATTCGGGACTAGCACAGATACGCAGTATTTT

D: -
V: TRBV30
length: 14
size: many
J: TRBJ2-1
CDR3: CAWSWDGGYNEQFF
DNA: TGTGCCTGGAGTTGGGACGGGGGATACAATGAGCAGTTCTTC

D: -
V: TRBV12-3/TRBV12-4
length: 12
size: -
J: TRBJ1-4
CDR3: CASSLRREKLFF
DNA: TGTGCTAGCAGTTTGAGGCGTGAAAAACTGTTTTTT

D: -
V: TRBV5-6
length: 14
size: -
J: TRBJ2-3
CDR3: CASSPVRSTDTQYF
DNA: TGTGCCAGCAGCCCAGTGCGGAGCACAGATACGCAGTATTTT

D: -
V: TRBV19
length: 12
size: many
J: TRBJ2-4
CDR3: CASSRGVGIQYF
DNA: TGTGCCAGTAGTCGAGGGGTGGGCATTCAGTACTTC

D: -
V: TRBV7-6
length: 13
size: many
J: TRBJ1-5
CDR3: CASSLGKNQPQHF
DNA: TGTGCCAGCAGTTTGGGAAAGAATCAGCCCCAGCATTTT

D: -
V: TRBV6-5
length: 14
size: many
J: TRBJ2-2
CDR3: CASSYGPLTGELFF
DNA: TGTGCCAGCAGTTACGGCCCCTTGACGGGGGAGCTGTTTTTT

D: -
V: TRBV25-1
length: 11
size: few
J: TRBJ2-1
CDR3: CASTAYNEQFF
DNA: TGTGCCAGCACGGCCTACAATGAGCAGTTCTTC

D: -
V: TRBV4-1
length: 15
size: many
J: TRBJ2-5
CDR3: CASSQFAAPRETQYF
DNA: TGCGCCAGCAGCCAATTTGCAGCCCCTCGGGAGACCCAGTACTTC

D: -
V: TRBV10-3
length: 14
size: few
J: TRBJ1-1
CDR3: CAISESAFPGGAFF
DNA: TGTGCCATCAGTGAGTCGGCTTTTCCGGGAGGAGCTTTCTTT

D: -
V: TRBV2
length: 14
size: -
J: TRBJ1-6
CDR3: CASSERGSGSPLHF
DNA: TGTGCCAGCAGTGAACGGGGGTCGGGCTCACCCCTCCACTTT

D: -
V: TRBV12-3/TRBV12-4
length: 17
size: -
J: TRBJ2-4
CDR3: CASSFTLTLIVSNIQYF
DNA: TGTGCCAGCAGTTTCACCCTCACCTTAATAGTTTCAAACATTCAGTACTTC

D: TRBD1
V: TRBV7-8
length: 15
size: many
J: TRBJ1-5
CDR3: CASSSLGTGLQPQHF
DNA: TGTGCCAGCAGCTCACTGGGGACAGGCCTTCAGCCCCAGCATTTT